The 24 T cell receptor beta chains reported below all come from one sample, sequenced in a study of shared clonotypes between healthy human individuals. Using immunoSEQ multiplex PCR, the repertoire was profiled, and TCRdb retains in-frame clones only, with some absent. This sample has 2 million to 2.5 million clones, with 92% found just once. The sequenced material came from naive CD4+ T cells from PBMCs. Subset: CD45RA+ positively selected. Every receptor here comes from a man younger than 35 in good health. Some clones in this sample may be carry-over from other donors' samples.

This clone has only one observation. This chain uses TRBV6-5 with TRBJ2-1; TRBD2 matches 9 bases. Germline values: CDR1 MNHEY, CDR2 SVGAGI. There are 16 residues in the CDR3. Trimming cost V 1 base and J 6 bases; bases outside gene matches: 7. CDR3 in DNA: TGTGCCAGCAGTTACTTAGCGGGAGTTGTCGGCAATGAGCAGTTCTTC. Translating gives CASSYLAGVVGNEQFF.

The chain couples TRBV21-1 to TRBJ2-1; the table's TRBD1 call for D was not verified on the DNA. TRBV21-1 is a known pseudogene. CDR3 length: 11 amino acids. The CDR3 is CASSNQGSRFF. For the CDR3, the DNA is TGTGCCAGCAGCAACCAGGGGAGTCGGTTCTTC.

The V call is TRBV18, the J call TRBJ2-7; D is unresolved. Germline-derived CDR1 and CDR2 are KGHSH and LQKENI. The CDR3 totals 15 residues. V was cut by 3 bases and J by 0 bases, with 12 bases left in between. CDR3 sequence reads: CASSPALAGSYEQYF. The CDR3, as DNA: TGTGCCAGCTCACCCGCCCTCGCCGGCTCCTACGAGCAGTACTTC.

The V call is TRBV27, the J call TRBJ2-2, with D tentatively TRBD1 or TRBD2 (6 bases each). Trimming stripped 6 bases from V and 3 bases from J, with 14 bases between. CDR1 is MNHEY and CDR2 is SMNVEV in the germline V gene (reference sequence). CDR3 size: 15 residues. In nucleotides, the CDR3 is TGTGCCAGCAGCCGGGGGCGGGATCACACCGGGGAGCTGTTTTTT. It codes for CASSRGRDHTGELFF.

The CDR3 nucleotides read TGTGCCAGCAGTGAGGGGGCAAATCAGCCCCAGCATTTT. Translated: CASSEGANQPQHF. J is TRBJ1-5 and V is TRBV6-4, with a possible D match to TRBD1 (6 bases). The V and J ends lost 3 bases and 4 bases respectively, with 7 bases between them. CDR3 length equals 13 residues. Germline lookup yields CDR1 MRHNA and CDR2 SNTAGT.

This chain's CDR3 is CASSIAFQGGYEQYF. CDR3 nucleotides: TGTGCCAGTAGTATCGCTTTTCAGGGGGGCTACGAGCAGTACTTC. The chain uses TRBV19 and TRBJ2-7; tentatively, D is TRBD1 (7 bases). CDR3 length: 15 amino acids. Germline lookup yields CDR1 LNHDA and CDR2 SQIVND (reference sequence). Trimming took off 3 bases at V and 3 bases at J, with 15 bases between the two ends.

The chain uses TRBV28 and TRBJ1-1; D not resolved. Trimming pared 2 bases from V and 2 bases from J, leaving 6 bases between. CDR1 and CDR2 (germline): MDHEN, SYDVKM. This CDR3 is 13 amino acids long. The CDR3 nucleotides read TGTGCCAGCAGTTTAAACATCAACACTGAAGCTTTCTTT. It is translated as CASSLNINTEAFF.

The chain joins TRBV5-1 to TRBJ2-2; TRBD2 matches at 8 bases. Germline trimming cut 5 bases from V and 5 bases from J; bases unmatched to any gene: 5. Germline V gene data show CDR1 as SGHRS and CDR2 as YFSETQ. The CDR3 has 14 amino acids. The CDR3 DNA reads as TGCGCCAGCAGTGCGGGAGGAAGGACCGGGGAGCTGTTTTTT. Translating gives CASSAGGRTGELFF.

The genes are TRBV23-1 and TRBJ2-1; 7 bases match TRBD1. TRBV23-1 is filed as an ORF, its function uncertain. The CDR3 totals 19 residues. The trim removed 8 bases at V and 8 bases at J, leaving 27 bases unmatched. In nucleotides, the CDR3 is TGCGCCAGCCGGTGGACAGGACATCGGGACCAAAAAATAGGGGATGAGCAGTTCTTC. Protein product: CASRWTGHRDQKIGDEQFF.

This chain connects TRBV28 to TRBJ2-5, with a tentative D call TRBD1 (5 bases). The CDR3 has 15 residues. Trimming removed 2 bases from V and 2 bases from J, with 12 bases in between. The germline gives CDR1 MDHEN, CDR2 SYDVKM. CDR3 residues: CASSLGSGPQETQYF. CDR3 DNA: TGTGCCAGCAGTTTAGGCTCAGGGCCGCAAGAGACCCAGTACTTC.

The chain joins TRBV28 to TRBJ1-1, with a possible D match to TRBD1 (6 bases). Germline V lookup: CDR1 MDHEN, CDR2 SYDVKM. Deletions cut 6 bases from V and 7 bases from J, with 21 bases between. CDR3 length: 15 residues. CDR3 residues: CASRPTSAGAGEAFF. CDR3 coding DNA: TGTGCCAGCAGACCTACATCCGCAGGGGCAGGTGAAGCTTTCTTT.

Of note for this clone: At the DNA level, this CDR3 is encoded by other sequences in the same sample as well. This chain joins TRBV6-5 and TRBJ2-7, with D possibly being TRBD1 (6 bases). CDR1 MNHEY and CDR2 SVGAGI come from the germline V gene. The CDR3 length is 12 residues. Trimming took 6 bases from V and 3 from J, leaving 9 bases between them. The CDR3 sequence is CASSGRGYEQYF. CDR3 nucleotide sequence: TGTGCCAGCAGCGGCAGGGGCTACGAGCAGTACTTC.

V usage is TRBV19 and J usage is TRBJ1-5, with 10 nucleotides matching TRBD1. This CDR3 comprises 16 residues. Trimming removed 1 base from V and 6 bases from J; junction bases left unmatched: 6. The V gene's germline CDR1 is LNHDA and CDR2 SQIVND (reference sequence). The CDR3 coding sequence is TGTGCCAGTAGTATAGGGGGACAGGGGCTGCGTCAGCCCCAGCATTTT. It encodes CASSIGGQGLRQPQHF.

J is TRBJ1-1 and V is TRBV14, with D tentatively TRBD1 (6 bases). The CDR3 extends over 15 amino acids. Trimming removed 4 bases at V and 4 bases at J, with 16 bases between. Germline assignment: CDR1 SGHDN and CDR2 FVKESK. CDR3 DNA sequence: TGTGCCAGCAGCCCCATGACAGGCTGGGGCACTGAAGCTTTCTTT. Translating gives CASSPMTGWGTEAFF. Drawing the rest from reference TRBV14 and TRBJ1-1, the complete variable domain is EAGVTQFPSHSVIEKGQTVTLRCDPISGHDNLYWYRRVMGKEIKFLLHFVKESKQDESGMPNNRFLAERTGGTYSTLKVQPAELEDSGVYFCASSPMTGWGTEAFFGQGTRLTVV.

This chain joins TRBV28 and TRBJ2-7; tentatively, D is TRBD1 (5 bases). V shed 6 bases and J shed 3 bases, with 9 bases lying between them. Germline-derived CDR1 and CDR2 are MDHEN and SYDVKM. The CDR3 has 12 amino acids. CDR3 protein: CASSMGLYEQYF. The CDR3 DNA is TGTGCCAGCAGCATGGGGCTCTACGAGCAGTACTTC. The whole variable domain, remainder taken from reference TRBV28 and TRBJ2-7, is DVKVTQSSRYLVKRTGEKVFLECVQDMDHENMFWYRQDPGLGLRLIYFSYDVKMKEKGDIPEGYSVSREKKERFSLILESASTNQTSMYLCASSMGLYEQYFGPGTRLTVT.

This chain links TRBV10-1 with TRBJ2-2; maybe TRBD2 (5 bases). The V end lost 9 bases, the J end lost 16 bases, and 27 bases lay between the germline ends. Looked up from germline, CDR1 is WNHNN and CDR2 is SYGVQD (reference sequence). The CDR3 covers 14 residues. The CDR3 sequence is CARILGAPGSWKFF. In DNA, the CDR3 is TGCGCCAGGATCCTCGGAGCACCGGGGAGCTGGAAGTTTTTT.

Only one count was recorded for this clone. DNA for the CDR3: TGTGCCAGCAGTGAAGCGGCAGCGGGAGGGCCCTACGAGCAGTACTTC. This codes for CASSEAAAGGPYEQYF. This sequence joins TRBV2 and TRBJ2-7; 10 bases are a match to TRBD2. Trimming at V came to 0 bases and at J to 2 bases, leaving 4 bases not matched to a gene. CDR3 length: 16 amino acids. The germline V gene has CDR1 SNHLY and CDR2 FYNNEI.

This chain joins TRBV10-3 and TRBJ1-1; 7 bases line up with TRBD1. The CDR3 has 19 residues. Per the germline V gene, CDR1 is ENHRY and CDR2 is SYGVKD. The CDR3 here is CPPSRGPGGKIDGNTEAFF. In DNA, the CDR3 is TGTCCACCCTCAAGGGGGCCAGGGGGGAAAATCGATGGGAACACTGAAGCTTTCTTT.

The genes are TRBV5-1 and TRBJ1-1; no clear D. The CDR3 totals 12 residues. V shed 1 base and J shed 6 bases, with 7 bases lying between them. Germline-derived CDR1 and CDR2 are SGHRS and YFSETQ. This CDR3 reads CASSLLGSEAFF. As DNA, the CDR3 is TGCGCCAGCAGCTTGCTGGGATCTGAAGCTTTCTTT.

Note on this clone: Compared with germline, one end of the junction differs, possibly owing to a read error. The chain is built from TRBV28 and TRBJ2-7; maybe TRBD2 (6 bases). Germline V gene data show CDR1 as MDHEN and CDR2 as SYDVKM. This CDR3 has 15 residues. The DNA for the CDR3 is TGTGCCAGCAGTCCCCCGGCAGGGAGGTCCTCCGAGCAGTACTTC. This codes for CASSPPAGRSSEQYF. The whole variable domain, remainder taken from reference TRBV28 and TRBJ2-7, is DVKVTQSSRYLVKRTGEKVFLECVQDMDHENMFWYRQDPGLGLRLIYFSYDVKMKEKGDIPEGYSVSREKKERFSLILESASTNQTSMYLCASSPPAGRSSEQYFGPGTRLTVT.

The V gene is TRBV7-2, the J gene TRBJ2-7; D perhaps matches TRBD1 (6 bases). Germline V gene data show CDR1 as SGHTA and CDR2 as FQGNSA. Between the trimmed V and J ends, which lost 3 bases and 2 bases, there was a span of 14 bases. This CDR3 spans 15 amino acids. The CDR3 reads CASSLTGTSAYEQYF. DNA for the CDR3: TGTGCCAGCAGCTTGACCGGGACATCCGCCTACGAGCAGTACTTC. The complete variable domain, with remaining parts taken from reference TRBV7-2 and TRBJ2-7, reads GAGVSQSPSNKVTEKGKDVELRCDPISGHTALYWYRQSLGQGLEFLIYFQGNSAPDKSGLPSDRFSAERTGGSVSTLTIQRTQQEDSAVYLCASSLTGTSAYEQYFGPGTRLTVT.

CDR3 region: CASTSFGVAYF. CDR3 DNA: TGTGCCAGCACCTCCTTCGGGGTCGCGTACTTC. V is TRBV7-9 and J is TRBJ2-7; the D gene is possibly TRBD2 (5 bases). The germline CDR1 and CDR2 sequences are SEHNR and FQNEAQ (reference sequence). This CDR3 contains 11 residues. Deletions cut 7 bases from V and 12 bases from J, with 16 bases between.

The chain has TRBV30 and TRBJ2-2; D unclear. V lost 1 base to trimming and J lost 4 bases, with 10 bases between them. In germline, CDR1 is GTSNPN, CDR2 SVGIG (reference sequence). The CDR3 extends over 14 amino acids. CDR3 sequence (DNA): TGTGCCTGGAGTGGTACAGCTCCCACCGGGGAGCTGTTTTTT. Translation gives CAWSGTAPTGELFF.

The chain links TRBV7-9 to TRBJ1-1; D uncertain. The CDR3 loop spans 13 amino acids. Germline V gene data show CDR1 as SEHNR and CDR2 as FQNEAQ (reference sequence). Trimming left V 5 bases short and J 2 bases short, with 9 bases between. Here the CDR3 reads CASSPQANTEAFF. The CDR3 DNA is TGTGCCAGCAGCCCCCAGGCTAACACTGAAGCTTTCTTT. Full variable domain (remainder filled in from reference TRBV7-9 and TRBJ1-1): DTGVSQNPRHKITKRGQNVTFRCDPISEHNRLYWYRQTLGQGPEFLTYFQNEAQLEKSRLLSDRFSAERPKGSFSTLEIQRTEQGDSAMYLCASSPQANTEAFFGQGTRLTVV.